This T cell receptor beta chain was obtained from a study of CD4 T cell repertoires in COVID-19. Here immunoSEQ multiplex PCR was the method, and the copy in TCRdb shows in-frame clones only, minus some. The sample comprises 70,000 to 95,000 clones, 83% of which are singletons, and roughly 0.6% rests with the top ten. The CDR3 loop spans 15 amino acids. The germline CDR1 and CDR2 sequences are MNHNS and SASEGT. V shed 5 bases and J shed 6 bases, with 19 bases lying between them. The chain combines TRBV6-1 with TRBJ2-5; D is tentatively TRBD1 or TRBD2 (5 bases each). The specimen comprised CD4+ T cells from peripheral blood, sampled after recovery from COVID-19. The sequence came from a human donor who had COVID-19. DNA of the CDR3: TGTGCCAGCAGTACACCCCCCGGGGCGAGGAAGACCCAGTACTTC. Protein: CASSTPPGARKTQYF.